The present T cell receptor (beta chain) was sequenced within a study of cytomegalovirus exposure and HLA in healthy donors. Study summary: Unique TCRs numbering around 80 million, obtained from HLA-typed donors, made up an early data release. For the roughly 400 genotyped donors, 75% to 90% fell within the Caucasian-associated ancestry cluster.

Overall study findings and caveats: Later on, a genetic analysis was performed. It linked a missense variant in DCLRE1C with V- and J-gene trimming of TCR beta. Apart from CMV serostatus, no immune exposure information was available.

This CDR3 is built from 16 residues. Per germline, CDR1 SGHTA and CDR2 FQGNSA. Vbeta (60) and Jbeta (13) primers were used in the PCR. Libraries were prepared by immunoSEQ multiplex PCR; TCRdb keeps only in-frame clonotypes and omits some of them. Among 85,000 to 120,000 clones listed, over 80% were seen once. In regard to this clone: Its cognate antigen is unknown.

This TCR came from a man in his forties or fifties in good health and CMV-seronegative. This chain connects TRBV7-2 to TRBJ2-5; 15 nucleotides line up with TRBD2. Matching the DNA end better, TRBJ2-7 makes the J call doubtful. The sample taken for sequencing was PBMCs. In DNA, the CDR3 is TGTGCCAGCAGCTTGGGACTAGCGGGGGGTCTGTACGAGCAGTACTTC. It codes for CASSLGLAGGLYEQYF.